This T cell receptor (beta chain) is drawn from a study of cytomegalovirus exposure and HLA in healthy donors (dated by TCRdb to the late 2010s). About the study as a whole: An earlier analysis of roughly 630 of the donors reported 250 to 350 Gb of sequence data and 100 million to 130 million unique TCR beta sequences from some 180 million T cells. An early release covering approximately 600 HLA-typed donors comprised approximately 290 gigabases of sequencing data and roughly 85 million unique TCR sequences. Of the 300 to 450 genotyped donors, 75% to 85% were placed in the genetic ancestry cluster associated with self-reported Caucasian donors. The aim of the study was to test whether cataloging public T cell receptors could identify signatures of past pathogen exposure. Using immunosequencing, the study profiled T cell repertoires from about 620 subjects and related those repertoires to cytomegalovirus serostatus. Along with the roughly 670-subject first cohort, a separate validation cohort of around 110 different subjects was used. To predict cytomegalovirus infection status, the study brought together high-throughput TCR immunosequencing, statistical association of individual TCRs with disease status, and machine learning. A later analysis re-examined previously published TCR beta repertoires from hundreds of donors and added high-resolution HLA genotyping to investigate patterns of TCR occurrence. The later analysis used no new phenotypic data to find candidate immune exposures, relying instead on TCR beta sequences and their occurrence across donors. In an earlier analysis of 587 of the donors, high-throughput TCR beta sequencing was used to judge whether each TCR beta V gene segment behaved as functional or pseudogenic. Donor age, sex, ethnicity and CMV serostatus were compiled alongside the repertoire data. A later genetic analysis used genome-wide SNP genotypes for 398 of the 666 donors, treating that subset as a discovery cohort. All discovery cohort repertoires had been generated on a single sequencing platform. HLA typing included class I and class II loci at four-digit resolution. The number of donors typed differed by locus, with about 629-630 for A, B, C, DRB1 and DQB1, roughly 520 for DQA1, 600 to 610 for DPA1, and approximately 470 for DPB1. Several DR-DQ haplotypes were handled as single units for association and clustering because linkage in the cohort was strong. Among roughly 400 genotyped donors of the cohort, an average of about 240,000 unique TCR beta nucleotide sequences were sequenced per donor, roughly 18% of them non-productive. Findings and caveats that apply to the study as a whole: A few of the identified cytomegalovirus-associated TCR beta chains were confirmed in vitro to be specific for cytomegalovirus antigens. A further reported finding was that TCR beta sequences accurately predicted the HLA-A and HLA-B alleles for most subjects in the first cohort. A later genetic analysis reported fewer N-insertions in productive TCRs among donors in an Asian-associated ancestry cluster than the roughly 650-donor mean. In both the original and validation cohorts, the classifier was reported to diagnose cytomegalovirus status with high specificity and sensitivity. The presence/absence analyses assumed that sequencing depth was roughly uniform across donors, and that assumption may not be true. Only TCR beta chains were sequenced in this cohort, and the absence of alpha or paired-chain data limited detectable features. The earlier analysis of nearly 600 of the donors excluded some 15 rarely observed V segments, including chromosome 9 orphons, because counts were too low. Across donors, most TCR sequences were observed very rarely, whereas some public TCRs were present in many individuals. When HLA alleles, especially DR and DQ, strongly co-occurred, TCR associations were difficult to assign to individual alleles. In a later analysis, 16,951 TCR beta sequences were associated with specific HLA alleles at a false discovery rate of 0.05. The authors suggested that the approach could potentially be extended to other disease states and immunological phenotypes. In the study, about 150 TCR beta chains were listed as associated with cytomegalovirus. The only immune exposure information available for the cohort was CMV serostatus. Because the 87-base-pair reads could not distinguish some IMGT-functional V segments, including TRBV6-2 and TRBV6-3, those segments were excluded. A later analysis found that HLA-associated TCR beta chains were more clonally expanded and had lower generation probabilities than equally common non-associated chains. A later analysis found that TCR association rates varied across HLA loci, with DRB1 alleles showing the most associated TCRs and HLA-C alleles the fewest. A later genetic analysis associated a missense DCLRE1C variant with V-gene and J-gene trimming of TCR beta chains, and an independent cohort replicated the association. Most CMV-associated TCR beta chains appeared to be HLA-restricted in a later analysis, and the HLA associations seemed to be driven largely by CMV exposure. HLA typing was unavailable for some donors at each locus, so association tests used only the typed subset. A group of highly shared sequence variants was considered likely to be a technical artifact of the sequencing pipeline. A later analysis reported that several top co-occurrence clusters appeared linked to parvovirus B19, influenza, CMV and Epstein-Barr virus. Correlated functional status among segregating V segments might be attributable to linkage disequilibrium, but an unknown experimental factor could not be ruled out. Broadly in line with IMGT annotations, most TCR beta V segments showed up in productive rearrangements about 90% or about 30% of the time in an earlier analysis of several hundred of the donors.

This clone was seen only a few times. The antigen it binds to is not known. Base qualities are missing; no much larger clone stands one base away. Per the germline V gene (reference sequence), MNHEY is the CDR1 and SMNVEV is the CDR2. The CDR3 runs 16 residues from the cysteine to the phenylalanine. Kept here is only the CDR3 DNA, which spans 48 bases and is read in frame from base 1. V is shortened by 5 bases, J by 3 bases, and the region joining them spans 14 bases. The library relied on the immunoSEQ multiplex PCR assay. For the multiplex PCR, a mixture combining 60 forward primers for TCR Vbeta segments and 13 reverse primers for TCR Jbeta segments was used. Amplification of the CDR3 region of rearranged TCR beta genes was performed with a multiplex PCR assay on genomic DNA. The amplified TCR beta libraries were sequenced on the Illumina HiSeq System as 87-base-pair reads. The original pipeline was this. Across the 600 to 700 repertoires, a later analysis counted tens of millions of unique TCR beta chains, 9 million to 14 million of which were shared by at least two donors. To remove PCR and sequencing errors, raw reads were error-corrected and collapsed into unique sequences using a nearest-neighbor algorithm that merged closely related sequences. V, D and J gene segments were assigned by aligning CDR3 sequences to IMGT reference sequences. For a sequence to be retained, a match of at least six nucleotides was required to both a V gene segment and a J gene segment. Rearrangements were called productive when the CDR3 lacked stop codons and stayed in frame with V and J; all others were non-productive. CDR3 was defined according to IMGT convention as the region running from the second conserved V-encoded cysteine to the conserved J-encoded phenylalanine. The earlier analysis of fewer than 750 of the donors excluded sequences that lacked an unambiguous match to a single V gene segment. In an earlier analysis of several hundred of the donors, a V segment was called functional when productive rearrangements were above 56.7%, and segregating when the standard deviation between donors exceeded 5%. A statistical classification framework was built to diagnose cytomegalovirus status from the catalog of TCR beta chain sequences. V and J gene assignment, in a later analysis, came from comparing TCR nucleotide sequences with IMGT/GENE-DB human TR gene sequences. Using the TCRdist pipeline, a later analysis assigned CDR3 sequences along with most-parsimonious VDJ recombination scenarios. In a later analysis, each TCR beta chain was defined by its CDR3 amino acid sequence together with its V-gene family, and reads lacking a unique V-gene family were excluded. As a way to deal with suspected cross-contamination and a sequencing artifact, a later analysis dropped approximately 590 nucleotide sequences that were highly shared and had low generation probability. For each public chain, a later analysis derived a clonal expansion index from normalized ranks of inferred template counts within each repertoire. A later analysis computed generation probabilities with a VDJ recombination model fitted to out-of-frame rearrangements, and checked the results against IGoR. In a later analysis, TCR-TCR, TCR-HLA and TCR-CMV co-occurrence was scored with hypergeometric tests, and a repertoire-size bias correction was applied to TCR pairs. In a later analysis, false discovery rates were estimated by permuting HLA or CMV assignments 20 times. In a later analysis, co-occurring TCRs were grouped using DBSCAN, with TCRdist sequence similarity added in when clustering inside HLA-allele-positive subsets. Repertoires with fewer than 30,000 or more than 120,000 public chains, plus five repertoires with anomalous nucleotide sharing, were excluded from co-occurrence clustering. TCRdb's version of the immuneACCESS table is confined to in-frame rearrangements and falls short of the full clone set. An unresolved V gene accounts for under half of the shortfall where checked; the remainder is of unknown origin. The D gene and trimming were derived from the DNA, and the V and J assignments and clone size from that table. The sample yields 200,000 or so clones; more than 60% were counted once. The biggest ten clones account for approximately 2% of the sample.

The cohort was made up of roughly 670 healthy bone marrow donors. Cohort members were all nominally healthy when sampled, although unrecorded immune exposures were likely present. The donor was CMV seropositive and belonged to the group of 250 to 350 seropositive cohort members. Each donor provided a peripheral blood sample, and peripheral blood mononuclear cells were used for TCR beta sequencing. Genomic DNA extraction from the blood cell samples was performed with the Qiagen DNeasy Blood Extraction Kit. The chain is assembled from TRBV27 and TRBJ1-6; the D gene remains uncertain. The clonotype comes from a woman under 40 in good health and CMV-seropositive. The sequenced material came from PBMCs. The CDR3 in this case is CASSPGLRHYNSPLHF. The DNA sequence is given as TGTGCCAGCAGTCCGGGTCTAAGGCACTATAATTCACCCCTCCACTTT.